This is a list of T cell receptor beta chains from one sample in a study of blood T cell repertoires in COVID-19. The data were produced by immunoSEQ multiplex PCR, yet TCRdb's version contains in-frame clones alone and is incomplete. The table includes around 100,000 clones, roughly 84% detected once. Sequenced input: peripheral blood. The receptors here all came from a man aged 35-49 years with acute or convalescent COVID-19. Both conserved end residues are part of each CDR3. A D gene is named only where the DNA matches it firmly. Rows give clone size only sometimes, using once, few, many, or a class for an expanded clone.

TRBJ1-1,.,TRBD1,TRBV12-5,TGTGCTAGTGGTTTGGGCGACACAGGGGATGCGAACACTGAAGCTTTCTTT,CASGLGDTGDANTEAFF
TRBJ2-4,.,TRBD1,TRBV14,TGTGCCAGCAGCCAAGGAGACAGGGCTGGTTTCAAAAACATTCAGTACTTC,CASSQGDRAGFKNIQYF
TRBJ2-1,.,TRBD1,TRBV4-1,TGCGCCAGCAGCCAGGGTAGACAGGGGAGCTCCTACAATGAGCAGTTCTTC,CASSQGRQGSSYNEQFF
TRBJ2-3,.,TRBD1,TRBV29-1,TGCAGCGTTGAAGATCTCCGGGACAGGCAATGGGGAGATACGCAGTATTTT,CSVEDLRDRQWGDTQYF
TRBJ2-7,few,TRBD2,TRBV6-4,TGTGCCAGCAGTGAACAAGCGGGGCTCTCCTACGAGCAGTACTTC,CASSEQAGLSYEQYF
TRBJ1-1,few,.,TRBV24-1,TGTGCCACCAGTGACCCAATTAACACTGAAGCTTTCTTT,CATSDPINTEAFF
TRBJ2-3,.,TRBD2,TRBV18,TGTGCCAGCTCACCCCGGGGGGATATGGCAGATACGCAGTATTTT,CASSPRGDMADTQYF
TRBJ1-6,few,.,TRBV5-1,TGCGCCAGCAGCTCGGACAATAATTCACCCCTCCACTTT,CASSSDNNSPLHF
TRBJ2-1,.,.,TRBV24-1,TGTGCCACCAGTGATCAGGACAGATACAATGAGCAGTTCTTC,CATSDQDRYNEQFF
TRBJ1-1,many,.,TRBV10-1,TGCGCCAGCAGCGAGACGAGGGTGACTGAAGCTTTCTTT,CASSETRVTEAFF
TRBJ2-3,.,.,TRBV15,TGTGCCACCAGCAGAGCGAGACAGGAAGATACGCAGTATTTT,CATSRARQEDTQYF
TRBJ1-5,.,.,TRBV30,TGTGCCTGGACCAGTGGGCAGGGCTTGACTCAGCCCCAGCATTTT,CAWTSGQGLTQPQHF
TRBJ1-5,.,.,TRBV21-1,TGTGCCAGCAGCAAGTCAGGGGCGGTGAGCAATCAGCCCCAGCATTTT,CASSKSGAVSNQPQHF
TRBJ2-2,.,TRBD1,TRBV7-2,TGTGCCAGCAGCATCTCTACAGGGGCCGGGGAGCTGTTTTTT,CASSISTGAGELFF
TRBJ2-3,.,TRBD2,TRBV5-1,TGCGCCAGCAGCTCTGGGACTAGCCGTTCGGCAGATACGCAGTATTTT,CASSSGTSRSADTQYF
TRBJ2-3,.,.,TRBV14,TGTGCCAGCAGCCAAGAACTAGCCCCAGATACGCAGTATTTT,CASSQELAPDTQYF
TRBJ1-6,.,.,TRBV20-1,TGCAGTGCTAGTGAGTGGGCAGGTGGGAATTCACCCCTCCACTTT,CSASEWAGGNSPLHF
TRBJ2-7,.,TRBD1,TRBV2,TGTGCCAGGGAAAAGACAGGGTCCGGCGAGCAGTACTTC,CAREKTGSGEQYF
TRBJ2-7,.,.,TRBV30,TGTGCCTGGAGTGTACTTTACGAGCAGTACTTC,CAWSVLYEQYF
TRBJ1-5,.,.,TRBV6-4,TGTGCCAGCAGTGACCACTTACAGGGCCGCGGCGATCAGCCCCAGCATTTT,CASSDHLQGRGDQPQHF
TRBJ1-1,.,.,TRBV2,TGTGCCAGCAGTCCCTCACAGGGGAACACTGAAGCTTTCTTT,CASSPSQGNTEAFF
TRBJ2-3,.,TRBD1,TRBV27,TGTGCCAGCAGCCCCGGGACAGGGGGATCATGGAATACGCAGTATTTT,CASSPGTGGSWNTQYF
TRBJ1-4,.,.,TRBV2,TGTGCCAGTAAAGCACGCGGTGAAAAACTGTTTTTT,CASKARGEKLFF
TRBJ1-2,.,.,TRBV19,TGTGCCAGTAGTTCTCGGACAGTGCTAGACTATGGCTACACCTTC,CASSSRTVLDYGYTF
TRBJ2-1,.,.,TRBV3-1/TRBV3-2,TGTGCCAGCAGCCAAGATACCCCCTACAGGGAGGGGGGCTACAATGAGCAGTTCTTC,CASSQDTPYREGGYNEQFF
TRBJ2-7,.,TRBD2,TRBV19,TGTGCCAGTAGTCTCGGGACTAGCGGGGGCTGGGAGCAGTACTTC,CASSLGTSGGWEQYF
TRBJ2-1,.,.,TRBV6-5,TGTGCCAGCAGTTCAGGTTCTCCTTCCTACAATGAGCAGTTCTTC,CASSSGSPSYNEQFF
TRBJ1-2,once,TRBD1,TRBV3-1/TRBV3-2,TGTGCCAGCAGCCAAGTGACAGGGGCGGTCTATGGCTACACCTTC,CASSQVTGAVYGYTF
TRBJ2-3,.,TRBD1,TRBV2,TGTGCCAGCAGTGAGGACAGGGTGGGCACAGATACGCAGTATTTT,CASSEDRVGTDTQYF
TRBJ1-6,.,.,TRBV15,TGTGCCACCAGCAGAGGAGGGATGGATTCACCCCTCCACTTT,CATSRGGMDSPLHF
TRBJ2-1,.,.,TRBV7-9,TGTGCCAGCAGCTTAGACCTTGGGCAGGGCAGAAATGAGCAGTTCTTC,CASSLDLGQGRNEQFF
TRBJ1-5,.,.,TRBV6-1,TGTGCCAGCAGTGAGCCAGGGTTTCGGTTCGATCAGCCCCAGCATTTT,CASSEPGFRFDQPQHF
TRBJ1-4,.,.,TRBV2,TGTGCCAGCAGGACCCCTACAGGGGAAAAACTGTTTTTT,CASRTPTGEKLFF
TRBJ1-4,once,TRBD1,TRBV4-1,TGCGCCAGCAGCCGCTCACCAGGGGGACAGACTAATGAAAAACTGTTTTTT,CASSRSPGGQTNEKLFF
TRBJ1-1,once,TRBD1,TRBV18,TGTGCCAGCTCACTAGTCGACAGGGCTGGTACTGAAGCTTTCTTT,CASSLVDRAGTEAFF
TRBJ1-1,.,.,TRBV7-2,TGTGCCAGCAGCTTAGCGCAGGGGAACACTGAAGCTTTCTTT,CASSLAQGNTEAFF
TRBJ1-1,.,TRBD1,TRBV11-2,TGTGCCAGCAGCTTACCCTCCAGGGGGCATACTGAAGCTTTCTTT,CASSLPSRGHTEAFF
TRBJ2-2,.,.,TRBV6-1,TGTGCCAGCAGTGAACAGGGACGGGGGACCGGGGAGCTGTTTTTT,CASSEQGRGTGELFF
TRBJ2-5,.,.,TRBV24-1,TGTGCCACCAGTGACCCCCCAGGGGGGGAGACCCAGTACTTC,CATSDPPGGETQYF
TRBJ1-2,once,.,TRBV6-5,TGTGCCAGCACCTTACTCCAGGGCTCGGGTGGCTACACCTTC,CASTLLQGSGGYTF
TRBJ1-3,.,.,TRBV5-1,TGCGCCAGCAGCTTGGATGCAGGGATCGGTGGAAACACCATATATTTT,CASSLDAGIGGNTIYF
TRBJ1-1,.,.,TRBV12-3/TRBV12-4,TGTGCCAGCAGCCCGACGGGGGGATCTGAAGCTTTCTTT,CASSPTGGSEAFF
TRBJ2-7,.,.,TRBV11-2,TGTGCCAGCAGGGAACCATTAGCCTCTCCCTCCTACGAGCAGTACTTC,CASREPLASPSYEQYF
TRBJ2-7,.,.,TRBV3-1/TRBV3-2,TGTGCCAGCAGCCACGACCTAGGGGGTGTTGGGCGCGAGCAGTACTTC,CASSHDLGGVGREQYF
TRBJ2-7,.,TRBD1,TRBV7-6,TGTGCCAGCAGCTTAACCATGCCCGGGACAGGGCCCTACGAGCAGTACTTC,CASSLTMPGTGPYEQYF
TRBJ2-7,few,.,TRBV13,TGTGCCAGCAGCCCAGACAGGTTCCCCGACGAGCAGTACTTC,CASSPDRFPDEQYF
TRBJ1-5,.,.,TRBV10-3,TGTGCCATCAGTGAGTCGGGGGGGGGCAATCAGCCCCAGCATTTT,CAISESGGGNQPQHF
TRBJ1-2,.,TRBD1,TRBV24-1,TGTGCCACCAGTGATTCCGACAGGGACGGCTACACCTTC,CATSDSDRDGYTF
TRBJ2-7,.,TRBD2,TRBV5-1,TGCGCCAGCAGAATCGGGGCGGGGGGTTCCTACGAGCAGTACTTC,CASRIGAGGSYEQYF
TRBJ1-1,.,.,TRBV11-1,TGTGCCAGCAGCTTACAGGACACTGAAGCTTTCTTT,CASSLQDTEAFF
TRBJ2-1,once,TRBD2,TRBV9,TGTGCCAGCAGCGTAGGGGGACTAGCGTGGGATGAGCAGTTCTTC,CASSVGGLAWDEQFF
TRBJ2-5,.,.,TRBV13,TGTGCCAGCGGACTCCAGGGACTCCAAGAGACCCAGTACTTC,CASGLQGLQETQYF